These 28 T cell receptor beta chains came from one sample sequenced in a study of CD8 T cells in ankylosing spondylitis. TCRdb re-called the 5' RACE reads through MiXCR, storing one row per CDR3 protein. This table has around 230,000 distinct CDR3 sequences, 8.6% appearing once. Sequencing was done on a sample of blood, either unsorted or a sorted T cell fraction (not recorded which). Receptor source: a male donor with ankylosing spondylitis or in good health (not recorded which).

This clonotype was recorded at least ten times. CDR3 in amino acids: CASSPQGTNTEAFF. The CDR3 nucleotides are TGTGCCAGCAGTCCTCAGGGGACAAACACTGAAGCTTTCTTT. The rearrangement links TRBV12-3 or TRBV12-4 to TRBJ1-1; possible D gene TRBD1, 6 bases. CDR3 length: 14 amino acids. The V end was cut by 5 bases, the J end by 2 bases, with 12 bases between.

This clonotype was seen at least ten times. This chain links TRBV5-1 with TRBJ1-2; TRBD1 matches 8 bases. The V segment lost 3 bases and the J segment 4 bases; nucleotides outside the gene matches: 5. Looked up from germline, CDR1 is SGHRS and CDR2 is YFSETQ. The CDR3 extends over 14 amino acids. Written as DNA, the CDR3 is TGCGCCAGCAGCTGGACAGGGATCTCCTATGGCTACACCTTC. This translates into CASSWTGISYGYTF.

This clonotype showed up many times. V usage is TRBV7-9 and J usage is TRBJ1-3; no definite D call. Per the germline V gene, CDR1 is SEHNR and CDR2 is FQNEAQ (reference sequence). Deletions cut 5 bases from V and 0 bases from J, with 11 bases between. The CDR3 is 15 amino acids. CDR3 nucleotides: TGTGCCAGCAGCGAAGACGGACTCTCTGGAAACACCATATATTTT. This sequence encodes CASSEDGLSGNTIYF.

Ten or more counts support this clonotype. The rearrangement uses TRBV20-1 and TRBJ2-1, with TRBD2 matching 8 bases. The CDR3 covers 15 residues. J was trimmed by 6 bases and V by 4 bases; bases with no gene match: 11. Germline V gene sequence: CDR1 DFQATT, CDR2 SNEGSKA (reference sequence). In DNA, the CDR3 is TGCAGTGCTACCCCCGGGACTAGGATACTCAATGAGCAGTTCTTC. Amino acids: CSATPGTRILNEQFF.

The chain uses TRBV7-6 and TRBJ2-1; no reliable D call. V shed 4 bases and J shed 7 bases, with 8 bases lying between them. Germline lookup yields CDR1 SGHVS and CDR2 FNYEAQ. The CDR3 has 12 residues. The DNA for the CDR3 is TGTGCCAGCAGCTCCCAGTGGAATGAGCAGTTCTTC. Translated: CASSSQWNEQFF.

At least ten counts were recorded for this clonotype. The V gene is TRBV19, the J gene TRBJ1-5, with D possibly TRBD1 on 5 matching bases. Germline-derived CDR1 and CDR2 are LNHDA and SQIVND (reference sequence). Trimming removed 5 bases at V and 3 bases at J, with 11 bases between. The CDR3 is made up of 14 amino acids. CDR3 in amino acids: CASSDRGPNQPQHF. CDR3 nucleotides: TGTGCCAGTAGTGACCGGGGACCCAATCAGCCCCAGCATTTT.

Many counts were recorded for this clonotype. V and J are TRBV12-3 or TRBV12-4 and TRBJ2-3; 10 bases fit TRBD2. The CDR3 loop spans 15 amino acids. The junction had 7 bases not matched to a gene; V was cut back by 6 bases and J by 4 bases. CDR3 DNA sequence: TGTGCCAGCAGCCCCGGGACTAGCGCAGCAGATACGCAGTATTTT. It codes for CASSPGTSAADTQYF.

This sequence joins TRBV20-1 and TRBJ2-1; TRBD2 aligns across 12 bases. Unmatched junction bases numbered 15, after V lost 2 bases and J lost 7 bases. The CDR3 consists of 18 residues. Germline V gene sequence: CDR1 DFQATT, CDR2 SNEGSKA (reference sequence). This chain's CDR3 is CSARRETSGGRRWNEQFF. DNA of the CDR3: TGCAGTGCTAGAAGGGAGACTAGCGGGGGCCGGCGTTGGAATGAGCAGTTCTTC.

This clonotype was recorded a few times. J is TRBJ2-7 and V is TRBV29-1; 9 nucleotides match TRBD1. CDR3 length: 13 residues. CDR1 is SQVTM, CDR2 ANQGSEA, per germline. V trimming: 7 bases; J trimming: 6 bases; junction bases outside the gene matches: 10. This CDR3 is CSAEGTGIGEQYF. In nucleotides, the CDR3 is TGCAGCGCCGAGGGGACAGGGATCGGCGAGCAGTACTTC.

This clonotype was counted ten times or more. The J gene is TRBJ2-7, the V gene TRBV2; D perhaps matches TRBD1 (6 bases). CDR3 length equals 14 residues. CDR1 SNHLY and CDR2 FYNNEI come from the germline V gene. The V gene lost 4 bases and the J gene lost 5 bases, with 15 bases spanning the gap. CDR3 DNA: TGTGCCAGCAGTGTGATGGGGGCGCCGGACGAGCAGTACTTC. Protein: CASSVMGAPDEQYF.

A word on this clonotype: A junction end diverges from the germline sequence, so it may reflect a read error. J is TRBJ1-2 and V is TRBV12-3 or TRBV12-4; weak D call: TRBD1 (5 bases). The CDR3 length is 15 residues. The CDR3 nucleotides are TGTGCCAGCAGTTTCGAAGGGGAATTGACCCCATACGGTGCCTTC. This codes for CASSFEGELTPYGAF.

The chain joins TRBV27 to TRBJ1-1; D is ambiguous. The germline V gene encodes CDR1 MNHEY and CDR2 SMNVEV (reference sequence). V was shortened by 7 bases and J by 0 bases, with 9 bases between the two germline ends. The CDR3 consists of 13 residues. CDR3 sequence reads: CASKRLVNTEAFF. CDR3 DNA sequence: TGTGCCAGCAAACGCTTGGTGAACACTGAAGCTTTCTTT.

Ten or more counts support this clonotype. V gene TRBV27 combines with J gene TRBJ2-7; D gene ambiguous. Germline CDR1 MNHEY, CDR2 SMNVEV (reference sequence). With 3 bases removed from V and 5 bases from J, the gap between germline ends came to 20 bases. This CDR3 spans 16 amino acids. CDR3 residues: CASSFAPRALPNEQYF. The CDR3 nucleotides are TGTGCCAGCAGTTTCGCGCCCCGGGCTCTCCCCAACGAGCAGTACTTC.

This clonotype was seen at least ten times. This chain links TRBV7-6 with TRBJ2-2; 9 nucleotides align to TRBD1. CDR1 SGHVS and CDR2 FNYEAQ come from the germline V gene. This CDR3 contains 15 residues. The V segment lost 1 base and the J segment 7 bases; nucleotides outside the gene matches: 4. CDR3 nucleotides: TGTGCCAGCAGCTTAGAGGGACAGGGAAACGGGGAGCTGTTTTTT. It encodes CASSLEGQGNGELFF.

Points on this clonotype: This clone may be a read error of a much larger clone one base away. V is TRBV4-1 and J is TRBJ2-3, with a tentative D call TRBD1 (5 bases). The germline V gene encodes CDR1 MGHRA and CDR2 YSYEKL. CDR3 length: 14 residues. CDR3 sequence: CASSQDWATGTQYF. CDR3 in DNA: TGCGCCAGCAGCCAAGATTGGGCAACAGGTACGCAGTATTTT.

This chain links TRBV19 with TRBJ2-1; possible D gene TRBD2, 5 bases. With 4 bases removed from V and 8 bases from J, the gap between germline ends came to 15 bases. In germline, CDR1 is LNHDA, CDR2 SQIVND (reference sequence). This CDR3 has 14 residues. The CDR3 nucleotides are TGTGCCAGTAGTACCGGACTGTGGGAGCATGAGCAGTTCTTC. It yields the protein CASSTGLWEHEQFF.

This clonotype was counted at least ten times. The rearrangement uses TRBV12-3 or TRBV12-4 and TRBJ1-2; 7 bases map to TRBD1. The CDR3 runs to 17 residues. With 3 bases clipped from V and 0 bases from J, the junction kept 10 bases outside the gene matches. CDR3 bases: TGTGCCAGCAGTTTTCCTCGGACAGGCTCCTCTAACTATGGCTACACCTTC. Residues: CASSFPRTGSSNYGYTF.

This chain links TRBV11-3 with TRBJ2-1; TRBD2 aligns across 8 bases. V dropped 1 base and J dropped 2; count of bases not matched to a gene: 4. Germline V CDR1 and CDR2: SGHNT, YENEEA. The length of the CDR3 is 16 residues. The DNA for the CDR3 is TGTGCCAGCAGCTTAGTAGGTAGCGGGACCTACAATGAGCAGTTCTTC. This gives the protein CASSLVGSGTYNEQFF. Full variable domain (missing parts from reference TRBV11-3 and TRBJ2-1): EAGVVQSPRYKIIEKKQPVAFWCNPISGHNTLYWYLQNLGQGPELLIRYENEEAVDDSQLPKDRFSAERLKGVDSTLKIQPAELGDSAVYLCASSLVGSGTYNEQFFGPGTRLTVL.

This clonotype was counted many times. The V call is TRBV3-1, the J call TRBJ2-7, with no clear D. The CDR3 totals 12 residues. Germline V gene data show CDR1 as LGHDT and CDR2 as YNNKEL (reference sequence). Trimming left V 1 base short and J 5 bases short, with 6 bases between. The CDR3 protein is CASSQVSNEQYF. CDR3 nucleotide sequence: TGTGCCAGCAGCCAAGTTAGCAACGAGCAGTACTTC.

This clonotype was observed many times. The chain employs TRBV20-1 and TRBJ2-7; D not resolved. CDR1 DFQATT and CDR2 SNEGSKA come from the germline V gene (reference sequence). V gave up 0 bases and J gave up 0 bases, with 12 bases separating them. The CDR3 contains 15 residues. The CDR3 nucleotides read TGCAGTGCTAGAGATATTCAGGTCCCCTCCTACGAGCAGTACTTC. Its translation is CSARDIQVPSYEQYF.

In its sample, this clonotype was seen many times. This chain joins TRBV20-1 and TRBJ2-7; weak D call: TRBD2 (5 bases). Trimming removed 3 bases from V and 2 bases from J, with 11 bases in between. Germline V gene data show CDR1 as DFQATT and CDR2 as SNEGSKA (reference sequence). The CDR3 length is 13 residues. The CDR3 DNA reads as TGCAGTGCTAGTGAGGGCCAGCCCTACGAGCAGTACTTC. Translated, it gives CSASEGQPYEQYF.

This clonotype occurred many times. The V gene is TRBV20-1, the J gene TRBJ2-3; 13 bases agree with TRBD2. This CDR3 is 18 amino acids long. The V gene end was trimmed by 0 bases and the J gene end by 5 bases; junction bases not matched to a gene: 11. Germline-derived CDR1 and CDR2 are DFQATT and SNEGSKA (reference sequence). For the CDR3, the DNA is TGCAGTGCTAGAGATCCCTTCACTAGCGGGAGGGCCGTAGATACGCAGTATTTT. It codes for CSARDPFTSGRAVDTQYF.

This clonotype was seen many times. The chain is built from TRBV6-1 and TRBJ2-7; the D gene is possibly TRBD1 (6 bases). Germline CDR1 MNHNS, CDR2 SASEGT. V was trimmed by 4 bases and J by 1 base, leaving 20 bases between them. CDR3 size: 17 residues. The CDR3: CASSASQGSGSSYEQYF. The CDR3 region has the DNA TGTGCCAGCAGTGCCTCCCAGGGGAGTGGTTCTTCCTACGAGCAGTACTTC.

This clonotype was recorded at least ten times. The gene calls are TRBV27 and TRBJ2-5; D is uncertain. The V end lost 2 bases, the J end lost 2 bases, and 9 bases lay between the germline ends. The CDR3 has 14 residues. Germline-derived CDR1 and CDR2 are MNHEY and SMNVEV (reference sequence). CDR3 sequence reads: CASSLGREQETQYF. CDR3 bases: TGTGCCAGCAGTTTAGGAAGGGAACAAGAGACCCAGTACTTC.

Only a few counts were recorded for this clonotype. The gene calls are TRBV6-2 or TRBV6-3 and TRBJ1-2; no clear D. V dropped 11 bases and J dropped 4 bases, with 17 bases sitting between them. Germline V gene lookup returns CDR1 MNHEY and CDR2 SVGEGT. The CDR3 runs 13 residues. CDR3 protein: CAPSETQAYGYTF. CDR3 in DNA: TGTGCCCCCTCCGAGACACAAGCCTATGGCTACACCTTC.

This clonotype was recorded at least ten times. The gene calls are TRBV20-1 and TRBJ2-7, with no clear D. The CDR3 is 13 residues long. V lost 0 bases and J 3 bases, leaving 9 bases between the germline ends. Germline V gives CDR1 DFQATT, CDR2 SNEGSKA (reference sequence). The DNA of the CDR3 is TGCAGTGCTAGAGATCCCCTAAACTACGAGCAGTACTTC. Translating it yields CSARDPLNYEQYF.

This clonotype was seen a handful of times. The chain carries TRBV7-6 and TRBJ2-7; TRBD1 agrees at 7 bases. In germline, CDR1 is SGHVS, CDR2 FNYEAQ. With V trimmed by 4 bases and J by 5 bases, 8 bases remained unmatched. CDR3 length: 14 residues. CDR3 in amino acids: CASSSTRGYNEQYF. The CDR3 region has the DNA TGTGCCAGCAGCTCCACCAGGGGGTACAACGAGCAGTACTTC.

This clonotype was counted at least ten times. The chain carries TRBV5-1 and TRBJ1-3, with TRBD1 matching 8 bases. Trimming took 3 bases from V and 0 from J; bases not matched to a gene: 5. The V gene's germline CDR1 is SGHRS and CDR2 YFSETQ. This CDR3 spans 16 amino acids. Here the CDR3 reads CASSWAGGNSGNTIYF. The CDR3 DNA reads TGCGCCAGCAGCTGGGCAGGGGGCAACTCTGGAAACACCATATATTTT.